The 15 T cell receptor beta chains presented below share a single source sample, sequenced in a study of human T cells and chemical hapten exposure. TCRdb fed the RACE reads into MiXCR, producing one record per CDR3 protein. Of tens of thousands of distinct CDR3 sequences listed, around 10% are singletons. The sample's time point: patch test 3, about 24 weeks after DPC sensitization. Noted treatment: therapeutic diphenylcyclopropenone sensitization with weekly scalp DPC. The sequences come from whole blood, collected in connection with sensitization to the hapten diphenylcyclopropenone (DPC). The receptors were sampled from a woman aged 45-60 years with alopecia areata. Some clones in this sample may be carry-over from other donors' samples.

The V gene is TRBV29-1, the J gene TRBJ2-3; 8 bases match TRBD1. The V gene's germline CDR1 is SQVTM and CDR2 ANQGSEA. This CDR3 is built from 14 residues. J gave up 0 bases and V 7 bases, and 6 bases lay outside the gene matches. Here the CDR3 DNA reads TGCAGCGCCCGACAGGGGTCTAGCACAGATACGCAGTATTTT. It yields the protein CSARQGSSTDTQYF.

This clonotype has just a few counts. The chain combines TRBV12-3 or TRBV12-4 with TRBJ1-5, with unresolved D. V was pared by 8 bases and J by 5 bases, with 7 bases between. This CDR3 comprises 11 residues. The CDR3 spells CASGAYQPQHF. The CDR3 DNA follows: TGTGCCAGCGGTGCGTATCAGCCCCAGCATTTT.

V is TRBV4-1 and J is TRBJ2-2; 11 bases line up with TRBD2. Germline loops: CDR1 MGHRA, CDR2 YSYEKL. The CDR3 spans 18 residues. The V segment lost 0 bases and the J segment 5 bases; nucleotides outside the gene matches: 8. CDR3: CASSQELAGVGWTGELFF. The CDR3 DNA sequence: TGCGCCAGCAGCCAAGAACTAGCGGGAGTTGGATGGACCGGGGAGCTGTTTTTT.

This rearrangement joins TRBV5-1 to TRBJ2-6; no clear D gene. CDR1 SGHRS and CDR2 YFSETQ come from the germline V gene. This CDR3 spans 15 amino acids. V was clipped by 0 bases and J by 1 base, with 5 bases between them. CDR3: CASSLDGSGANVLTF. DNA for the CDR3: TGCGCCAGCAGCTTGGATGGTTCTGGGGCCAACGTCCTGACTTTC. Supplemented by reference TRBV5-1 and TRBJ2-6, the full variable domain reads KAGVTQTPRYLIKTRGQQVTLSCSPISGHRSVSWYQQTPGQGLQFLFEYFSETQRNKGNFPGRFSGRQFSNSRSEMNVSTLELGDSALYLCASSLDGSGANVLTFGAGSRLTVL.

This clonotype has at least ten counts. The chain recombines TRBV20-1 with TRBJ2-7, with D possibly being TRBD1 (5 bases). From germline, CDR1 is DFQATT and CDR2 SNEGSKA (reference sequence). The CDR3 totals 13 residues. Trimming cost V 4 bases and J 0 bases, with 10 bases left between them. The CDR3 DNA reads TGCAGTGCTACGGACATAAGCTCCTACGAGCAGTACTTC. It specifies CSATDISSYEQYF.

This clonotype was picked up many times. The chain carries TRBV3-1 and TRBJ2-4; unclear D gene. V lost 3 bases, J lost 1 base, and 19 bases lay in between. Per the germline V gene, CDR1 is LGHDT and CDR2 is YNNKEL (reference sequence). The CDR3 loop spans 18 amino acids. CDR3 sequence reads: CASSHASEVGLAKNIQYF. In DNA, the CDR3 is TGTGCCAGCAGCCACGCCTCCGAGGTGGGTCTGGCCAAAAACATTCAGTACTTC.

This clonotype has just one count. The CDR3 protein is CASSYPIGTDTYEQYF. DNA of the CDR3: TGTGCCAGCAGTTACCCGATCGGGACAGATACTTACGAGCAGTACTTC. The chain couples TRBV6-6 to TRBJ2-7, with 7 bases identical to TRBD1. Germline CDR1 and CDR2: MNHNY and SVGAGI (reference sequence). The CDR3 runs 16 residues. The V gene end was trimmed by 2 bases and the J gene end by 4 bases; junction bases not matched to a gene: 11.

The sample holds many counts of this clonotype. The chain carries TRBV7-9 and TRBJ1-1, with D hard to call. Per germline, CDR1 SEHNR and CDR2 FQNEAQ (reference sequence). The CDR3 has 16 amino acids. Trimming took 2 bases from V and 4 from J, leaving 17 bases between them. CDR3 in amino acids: CASSLLGGRPGTEAFF. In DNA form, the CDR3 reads TGTGCCAGCAGCTTATTGGGTGGCCGCCCCGGCACTGAAGCTTTCTTT.

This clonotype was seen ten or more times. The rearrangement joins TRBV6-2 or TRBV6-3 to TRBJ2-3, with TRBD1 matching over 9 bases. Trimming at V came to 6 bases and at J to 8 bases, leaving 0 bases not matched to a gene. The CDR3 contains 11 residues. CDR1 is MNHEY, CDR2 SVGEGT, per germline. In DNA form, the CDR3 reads TGTGCCAGCAGGACAGGGGGTACGCAGTATTTT. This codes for CASRTGGTQYF.

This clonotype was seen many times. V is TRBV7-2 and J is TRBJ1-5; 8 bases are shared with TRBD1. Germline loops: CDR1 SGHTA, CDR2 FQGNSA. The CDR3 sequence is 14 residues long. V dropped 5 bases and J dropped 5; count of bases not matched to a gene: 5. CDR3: CASSRADRDQPQHF. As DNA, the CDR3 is TGTGCCAGCAGCCGAGCGGACAGGGATCAGCCCCAGCATTTT.

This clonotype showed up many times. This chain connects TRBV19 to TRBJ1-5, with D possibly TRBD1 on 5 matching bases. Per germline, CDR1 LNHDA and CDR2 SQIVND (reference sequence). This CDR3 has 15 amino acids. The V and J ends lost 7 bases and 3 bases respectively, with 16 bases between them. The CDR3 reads CASNRLGGDNQPQHF. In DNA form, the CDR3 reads TGTGCCAGTAATCGGCTTGGAGGGGACAATCAGCCCCAGCATTTT.

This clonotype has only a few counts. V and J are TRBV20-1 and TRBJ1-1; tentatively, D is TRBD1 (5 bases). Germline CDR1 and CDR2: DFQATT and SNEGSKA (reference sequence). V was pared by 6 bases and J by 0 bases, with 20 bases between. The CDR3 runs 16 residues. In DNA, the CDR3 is TGCAGTGCCGAAACCCCAGGGATGGCCCTGAACACTGAAGCTTTCTTT. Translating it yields CSAETPGMALNTEAFF.

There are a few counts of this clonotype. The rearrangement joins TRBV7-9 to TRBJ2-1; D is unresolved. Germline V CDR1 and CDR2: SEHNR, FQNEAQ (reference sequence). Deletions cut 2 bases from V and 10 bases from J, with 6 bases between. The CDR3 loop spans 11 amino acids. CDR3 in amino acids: CASSLSGEQFF. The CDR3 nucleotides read TGTGCCAGCAGCTTATCCGGGGAGCAGTTCTTC.

The CDR3 region is CASSLEAQEGEQYF. The CDR3 region has the DNA TGTGCCAGCAGCTTAGAAGCTCAAGAAGGCGAGCAGTACTTC. The V and J genes are TRBV7-2 and TRBJ2-7; D remains ambiguous. The CDR3 is 14 residues long. Per the germline V gene, CDR1 is SGHTA and CDR2 is FQGNSA. Trimming cost V 1 base and J 6 bases, with 13 bases left between them.

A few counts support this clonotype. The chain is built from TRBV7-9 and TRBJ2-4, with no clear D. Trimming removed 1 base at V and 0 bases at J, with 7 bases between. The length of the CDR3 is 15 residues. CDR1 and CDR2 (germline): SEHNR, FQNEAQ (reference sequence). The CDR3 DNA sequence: TGTGCCAGCAGCTTAGGGGATCTAGCCAAAAACATTCAGTACTTC. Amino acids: CASSLGDLAKNIQYF.